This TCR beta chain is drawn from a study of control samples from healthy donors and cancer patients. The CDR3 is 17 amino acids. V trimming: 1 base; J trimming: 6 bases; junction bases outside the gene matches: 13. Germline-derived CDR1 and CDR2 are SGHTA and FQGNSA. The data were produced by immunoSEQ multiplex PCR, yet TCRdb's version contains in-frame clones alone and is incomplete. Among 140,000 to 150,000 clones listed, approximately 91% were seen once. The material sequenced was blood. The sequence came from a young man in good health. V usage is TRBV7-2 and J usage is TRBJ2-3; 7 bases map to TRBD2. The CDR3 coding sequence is TGTGCCAGCAGCTTAGTCGTATTGGGAGCGGGGATGGATACGCAGTATTTT. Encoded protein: CASSLVVLGAGMDTQYF.